The sample holds many counts of the clone carrying this TCR beta chain. Its specificity is not known. These data belong to a study of T cells in Graves' hyperthyroidism and ophthalmopathy. Patients aged 18 to 65 had newly diagnosed hyperthyroidism of under 2 months' duration. Diagnostic decisions used clinical symptoms, serum thyroxine and TRAb, thyroid ultrasound and orbital computed tomography. Fresh 10 ml peripheral blood yielded PBMCs. Amplified TCR beta CDR3 regions came from RNA transcripts. TCR CDR3 regions were first amplified by RT-PCR with HTBI primers. TCRdb processed the multiplex PCR reads anew with MiXCR; each CDR3 protein has one entry. The sample shows over 300,000 distinct CDR3 sequences, over 11% of them seen only once. Regarding the study as a whole: Ophthalmopathy was model-predicted a median approximately six months pre-onset.

Per the germline V gene, CDR1 is KGHDR and CDR2 is SFDVKD. The ends were cut back, 4 bases at V and 1 base at J, with 13 bases in the middle. The CDR3 is made up of 16 amino acids. The receptor was derived from an older woman with Graves' hyperthyroidism. The chain uses TRBV24-1 and TRBJ1-5, with a tentative D call TRBD1 (6 bases). Sample: blood. The CDR3 nucleotides read TGTGCCACCAGTGAGGGGGGCAGGGGAAGCAATCAGCCCCAGCATTTT. Its protein product is CATSEGGRGSNQPQHF.